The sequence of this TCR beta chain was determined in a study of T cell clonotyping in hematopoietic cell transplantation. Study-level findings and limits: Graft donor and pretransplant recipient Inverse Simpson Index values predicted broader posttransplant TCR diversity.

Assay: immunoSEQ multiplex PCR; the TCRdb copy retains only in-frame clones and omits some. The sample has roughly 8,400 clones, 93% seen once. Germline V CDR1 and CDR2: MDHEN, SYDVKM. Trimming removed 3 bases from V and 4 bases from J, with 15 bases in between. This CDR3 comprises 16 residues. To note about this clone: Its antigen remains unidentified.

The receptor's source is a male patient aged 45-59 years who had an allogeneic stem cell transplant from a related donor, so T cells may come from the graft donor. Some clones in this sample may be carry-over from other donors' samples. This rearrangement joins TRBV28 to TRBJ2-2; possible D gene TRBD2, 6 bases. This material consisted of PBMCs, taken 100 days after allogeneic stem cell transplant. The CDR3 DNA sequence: TGTGCCAGCAGTTTTTTTCCCGGGAGTGCCACCGGGGAGCTGTTTTTT. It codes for CASSFFPGSATGELFF.